These T cell receptor beta chains were read from a single sample in a study of T cells in localized non-small cell lung cancer. Sequencing was performed with immunoSEQ multiplex PCR; in TCRdb, only in-frame clones are kept and a portion is missing. The repertoire holds 52,000 or so clones, with just over 85% as singletons. The sample in question was peripheral blood, obtained before any cancer treatment. The origin of the receptors is a male donor at least 60 years old with stage III squamous cell lung carcinoma. Both conserved end residues are part of each CDR3. D genes are given only for firm matches. Expanded clones are given a class, and other clones once, few, many or no size at all.

j_call: TRBJ2-1
d_call: TRBD1
v_call: TRBV6-4
clone_size: -
cdr3_aa: CASAPNRDSSYNEQFF
cdr3_nt: TGTGCCAGCGCCCCTAATCGGGACAGCTCCTACAATGAGCAGTTCTTC

j_call: TRBJ2-7
d_call: -
v_call: TRBV5-1
clone_size: -
cdr3_aa: CASSFAVRGYEQYF
cdr3_nt: TGCGCCAGCAGCTTTGCTGTCAGGGGTTACGAGCAGTACTTC

j_call: TRBJ2-3
d_call: -
v_call: TRBV6-1
clone_size: -
cdr3_aa: CASSELLAGTSTFTDTQYF
cdr3_nt: TGTGCCAGCAGTGAACTTCTCGCCGGGACCAGTACCTTCACAGATACGCAGTATTTT

j_call: TRBJ2-1
d_call: TRBD1
v_call: TRBV19
clone_size: -
cdr3_aa: CASSIGQGRYNEQFF
cdr3_nt: TGTGCCAGTAGTATCGGACAGGGTAGATACAATGAGCAGTTCTTC

j_call: TRBJ1-1
d_call: TRBD1
v_call: TRBV9
clone_size: -
cdr3_aa: CASSAGTGGAAEAFF
cdr3_nt: TGTGCCAGCAGCGCCGGGACAGGGGGGGCCGCTGAAGCTTTCTTT

j_call: TRBJ2-5
d_call: TRBD2
v_call: TRBV29-1
clone_size: -
cdr3_aa: CSVGGLAGPETQYF
cdr3_nt: TGCAGCGTGGGGGGACTAGCGGGCCCTGAGACCCAGTACTTC

j_call: TRBJ1-5
d_call: -
v_call: TRBV19
clone_size: many
cdr3_aa: CASSNSGPRGNQPQHF
cdr3_nt: TGTGCCAGTAGTAACTCGGGACCCCGGGGCAATCAGCCCCAGCATTTT

j_call: TRBJ2-1
d_call: TRBD2
v_call: TRBV7-2
clone_size: -
cdr3_aa: CASSLLAGAPNEQFF
cdr3_nt: TGTGCCAGCAGCTTATTAGCGGGGGCCCCGAATGAGCAGTTCTTC

j_call: TRBJ2-1
d_call: TRBD2
v_call: TRBV5-4
clone_size: -
cdr3_aa: CASSLAPTSGGKDEQFF
cdr3_nt: TGTGCCAGCAGCTTGGCCCCGACTAGCGGGGGGAAGGATGAGCAGTTCTTC

j_call: TRBJ1-2
d_call: TRBD1
v_call: TRBV28
clone_size: -
cdr3_aa: CASVDRAYGYTF
cdr3_nt: TGTGCCAGTGTTGACAGGGCCTATGGCTACACCTTC

j_call: TRBJ2-7
d_call: TRBD1
v_call: TRBV29-1
clone_size: -
cdr3_aa: CSVTTGGGEQYF
cdr3_nt: TGCAGCGTTACCACAGGGGGTGGAGAGCAGTACTTC

j_call: TRBJ2-2
d_call: -
v_call: TRBV7-8
clone_size: -
cdr3_aa: CASSSLGGTGELFF
cdr3_nt: TGTGCCAGCAGCTCCCTTGGGGGCACCGGGGAGCTGTTTTTT

j_call: TRBJ1-2
d_call: -
v_call: TRBV5-6
clone_size: -
cdr3_aa: CASSSPRIRLGGTYGYTF
cdr3_nt: TGTGCCAGCAGTTCCCCCCGGATAAGACTCGGGGGAACCTATGGCTACACCTTC

j_call: TRBJ2-7
d_call: TRBD2
v_call: TRBV7-2
clone_size: -
cdr3_aa: CASSRASGSYEQYF
cdr3_nt: TGTGCCAGCAGCCGGGCTAGCGGCTCCTACGAGCAGTACTTC

j_call: TRBJ2-3
d_call: -
v_call: TRBV29-1
clone_size: few
cdr3_aa: CSVDGGAEDTQYF
cdr3_nt: TGCAGCGTTGATGGGGGGGCGGAAGATACGCAGTATTTT

j_call: TRBJ2-7
d_call: -
v_call: TRBV10-3
clone_size: -
cdr3_aa: CAISESGYEQYF
cdr3_nt: TGTGCCATCAGTGAGTCGGGTTACGAGCAGTACTTC

j_call: TRBJ1-4
d_call: -
v_call: TRBV19
clone_size: -
cdr3_aa: CASSKRQPATNEKLFF
cdr3_nt: TGTGCCAGTAGTAAGAGACAGCCGGCAACTAATGAAAAACTGTTTTTT

j_call: TRBJ1-1
d_call: TRBD1
v_call: TRBV14
clone_size: once
cdr3_aa: CASSQNNRGTEAFF
cdr3_nt: TGTGCCAGCAGCCAAAATAACAGGGGCACTGAAGCTTTCTTT

j_call: TRBJ2-3
d_call: -
v_call: TRBV29-1
clone_size: -
cdr3_aa: CSCDATHSTDTQYF
cdr3_nt: TGCAGCTGTGATGCTACGCATAGCACAGATACGCAGTATTTT

j_call: TRBJ2-7
d_call: -
v_call: TRBV10-3
clone_size: -
cdr3_aa: CASRDTHYEQYF
cdr3_nt: TGTGCCAGCCGGGATACGCACTACGAGCAGTACTTC

j_call: TRBJ2-1
d_call: -
v_call: TRBV11-2
clone_size: -
cdr3_aa: CASSGYNEQFF
cdr3_nt: TGTGCCAGCAGCGGGTACAATGAGCAGTTCTTC

j_call: TRBJ2-1
d_call: TRBD2
v_call: TRBV10-2
clone_size: -
cdr3_aa: CASSEKASGVDEQFF
cdr3_nt: TGCGCCAGCAGTGAGAAGGCTAGCGGGGTCGATGAGCAGTTCTTC

j_call: TRBJ2-1
d_call: -
v_call: TRBV5-8
clone_size: -
cdr3_aa: CASTKGGSSYNEQFF
cdr3_nt: TGTGCCAGCACCAAGGGGGGGAGCTCCTACAATGAGCAGTTCTTC

j_call: TRBJ2-1
d_call: TRBD2
v_call: TRBV5-1
clone_size: -
cdr3_aa: CASSPIGSGRGGGPEQFF
cdr3_nt: TGCGCCAGCAGCCCCATTGGGAGCGGGAGGGGCGGGGGTCCTGAGCAGTTCTTC

j_call: TRBJ2-7
d_call: TRBD1
v_call: TRBV2
clone_size: -
cdr3_aa: CASSGTGREQYF
cdr3_nt: TGTGCCAGCAGCGGGACAGGGCGAGAGCAGTACTTC

j_call: TRBJ2-3
d_call: TRBD1
v_call: TRBV15
clone_size: -
cdr3_aa: CATSSRQGGDTQYF
cdr3_nt: TGTGCCACCAGCAGTCGACAGGGTGGGGATACGCAGTATTTT

j_call: TRBJ2-5
d_call: -
v_call: TRBV11-2
clone_size: few
cdr3_aa: CASSLGWQETQYF
cdr3_nt: TGTGCCAGCAGCTTAGGCTGGCAAGAGACCCAGTACTTC

j_call: TRBJ2-3
d_call: TRBD2
v_call: TRBV27
clone_size: -
cdr3_aa: CASRAGELDTQYF
cdr3_nt: TGTGCCAGCAGAGCGGGAGAGCTAGATACGCAGTATTTT

j_call: TRBJ2-6
d_call: -
v_call: TRBV7-2
clone_size: once
cdr3_aa: CASSLVGSGANVLTF
cdr3_nt: TGTGCCAGCAGCTTAGTTGGCTCTGGGGCCAACGTCCTGACTTTC

j_call: TRBJ2-7
d_call: -
v_call: TRBV7-2
clone_size: -
cdr3_aa: CASSSDGPYEQYF
cdr3_nt: TGTGCCAGCAGCTCGGACGGACCCTACGAGCAGTACTTC

j_call: TRBJ2-5
d_call: -
v_call: TRBV29-1
clone_size: -
cdr3_aa: CSVEGGREETQYF
cdr3_nt: TGCAGCGTTGAGGGCGGCAGGGAAGAGACCCAGTACTTC

j_call: TRBJ1-1
d_call: -
v_call: TRBV30
clone_size: -
cdr3_aa: CAWTRGSGNTEAFF
cdr3_nt: TGTGCCTGGACCCGCGGATCGGGGAACACTGAAGCTTTCTTT

j_call: TRBJ2-5
d_call: -
v_call: TRBV6-1
clone_size: -
cdr3_aa: CASSATGLEPGQTQYF
cdr3_nt: TGTGCCAGCAGTGCCACGGGCCTAGAGCCGGGGCAGACCCAGTACTTC

j_call: TRBJ2-3
d_call: -
v_call: TRBV7-2
clone_size: -
cdr3_aa: CASSLGGGATDTQYF
cdr3_nt: TGTGCCAGCAGCTTAGGTGGGGGGGCCACAGATACGCAGTATTTT

j_call: TRBJ2-3
d_call: -
v_call: TRBV7-9
clone_size: -
cdr3_aa: CASSLGRDTQYF
cdr3_nt: TGTGCCAGCAGCTTAGGGAGAGATACGCAGTATTTT

j_call: TRBJ2-2
d_call: TRBD2
v_call: TRBV7-9
clone_size: -
cdr3_aa: CASTWDYHTGELFF
cdr3_nt: TGTGCCAGCACCTGGGACTATCACACCGGGGAGCTGTTTTTT

j_call: TRBJ2-3
d_call: -
v_call: TRBV7-2
clone_size: few
cdr3_aa: CASSLGPDTQYF
cdr3_nt: TGTGCCAGCAGCTTAGGTCCAGATACGCAGTATTTT

j_call: TRBJ2-3
d_call: -
v_call: TRBV6-5
clone_size: -
cdr3_aa: CATTEVDTQYF
cdr3_nt: TGTGCCACCACTGAGGTAGATACGCAGTATTTT

j_call: TRBJ2-6
d_call: -
v_call: TRBV29-1
clone_size: -
cdr3_aa: CSASAVGLSGANVLTF
cdr3_nt: TGCAGCGCCTCGGCGGTGGGGCTCTCTGGGGCCAACGTCCTGACTTTC

j_call: TRBJ2-7
d_call: TRBD2
v_call: TRBV5-8
clone_size: -
cdr3_aa: CASSLMTGGDYEQYF
cdr3_nt: TGTGCCAGCAGCTTGATGACCGGGGGGGACTACGAGCAGTACTTC

j_call: TRBJ2-1
d_call: TRBD2
v_call: TRBV7-2
clone_size: -
cdr3_aa: CASSSLPGLAGVSEQFF
cdr3_nt: TGTGCCAGCAGCTCCTTACCAGGACTAGCGGGAGTGAGTGAGCAGTTCTTC

j_call: TRBJ2-4
d_call: -
v_call: TRBV11-2
clone_size: -
cdr3_aa: CASSLTPGVLAKNIQYF
cdr3_nt: TGTGCCAGCAGCTTGACACCAGGGGTACTCGCCAAAAACATTCAGTACTTC